The next 30 T cell receptor beta chains were all read from a single sample in a study of post-analysis software for immune sequencing data. Study observations and caveats: Comparison of patients with controls showed roughly five TRBV segments more frequent in patients, TRBV5-6, TRBV5-1 and TRBV20-1 among them.

No cognate antigen is known for these TCRs. Every TCR beta cDNA library bore unique molecular identifiers. Using its own MiXCR run on the PCR reads, TCRdb lists one record per CDR3 protein. The sample comprises 150,000 to 200,000 distinct CDR3 sequences, around 30% of which are singletons, and about 1.4% rests with the top ten. Sequenced input: blood. These TCRs come from a girl aged 10-17 years with multiple sclerosis.

The chain recombines TRBV20-1 with TRBJ2-1, with 8 positions matching TRBD2. With 3 bases clipped from V and 0 bases from J, the junction kept 4 bases outside the gene matches. The germline V gene encodes CDR1 DFQATT and CDR2 SNEGSKA (reference sequence). The CDR3 is 15 amino acids. The CDR3 DNA follows: TGCAGTGCTAGTTTACTAGCGGCCTCCTACAATGAGCAGTTCTTC. This codes for CSASLLAASYNEQFF.

V is TRBV7-2 and J is TRBJ2-3, with D possibly TRBD2 on 5 matching bases. V lost 4 bases and J lost 10, with 18 bases in between. The CDR3 runs 14 residues. CDR1 is SGHTA and CDR2 is FQGNSA in the germline V gene. DNA of the CDR3: TGTGCCAGCAGCTCCCCTAGCAAATCGGTTGCGCAGTATTTT. This gives the protein CASSSPSKSVAQYF.

This clonotype was seen repeatedly, ten times or more. The rearrangement uses TRBV20-1 and TRBJ2-1, with D perhaps TRBD2 (6 bases). This CDR3 comprises 10 residues. The germline CDR1 and CDR2 sequences are DFQATT and SNEGSKA (reference sequence). V gave up 6 bases and J gave up 12 bases, with 12 bases separating them. The CDR3 region is CSAPGLGQFF. DNA for the CDR3: TGCAGTGCCCCGGGACTCGGGCAGTTCTTC.

For this clonotype: A much larger clone lies a single base off, so this may be a read error. V usage is TRBV12-3 or TRBV12-4 and J usage is TRBJ2-3; the D is unclear. The CDR3 has 14 amino acids. The CDR3 nucleotides read TGTGCCAGCAGTTTAGTGCAGCGCACAGATGCGCAGTATTTT. The encoded protein is CASSLVQRTDAQYF.

This clonotype was recorded a few times. This chain connects TRBV28 to TRBJ2-7; 8 bases align to TRBD1. Germline V gives CDR1 MDHEN, CDR2 SYDVKM. V gave up 6 bases and J gave up 1 base; unmatched junction bases: 5. The CDR3 is 14 amino acids. CDR3 nucleotides: TGTGCCAGCAGGGGGACAGGTAATTCCTACGAGCAGTACTTC. Protein: CASRGTGNSYEQYF.

The V and J genes are TRBV20-1 and TRBJ1-1, with unresolved D. Germline CDR1 is DFQATT and CDR2 is SNEGSKA (reference sequence). There are 12 residues in the CDR3. V dropped 6 bases and J dropped 10 bases, with 18 bases sitting between them. This chain's CDR3 is CSATTPSSGAFF. The CDR3 bases are TGCAGTGCCACGACACCTTCCTCTGGAGCTTTCTTT.

This clonotype was picked up a small number of times. This sequence may be a read error, since a much larger clone differs from it by one base. The V gene is TRBV12-3 or TRBV12-4, the J gene TRBJ2-3; D remains unclear. The CDR3 length is 14 residues. The V end lost 1 base, the J end lost 4 bases, and 9 bases lay between the germline ends. The DNA for the CDR3 is TGTGCCAGCAGTTTAGTGCAGCGCGCAGATACGCAGTATTTT. Encoded protein: CASSLVQRADTQYF.

Remarks on this clonotype: The CDR3 ends on some other residue instead of the conserved phenylalanine or tryptophan, so this is likely a read error. V gene TRBV5-6 combines with J gene TRBJ1-1, with 7 positions matching TRBD1. Germline V gene data show CDR1 as SGHDT and CDR2 as YYEEEE. The CDR3 consists of 11 residues. V shed 2 bases and J 11 bases; nucleotides not matched to a gene: 3. CDR3: CASSLTGVAFS. In DNA, the CDR3 is TGTGCCAGCAGCTTAACAGGGGTGGCTTTCTCT.

This rearrangement joins TRBV11-1 to TRBJ2-1; D is ambiguous. The CDR3 contains 14 residues. V lost 5 bases and J 10 bases, leaving 18 bases between the germline ends. Per germline, CDR1 SGHAT and CDR2 FQDESV (reference sequence). The CDR3 nucleotides are TGTGCCAGCAGCCCCATCCCCGGCTCCTACGAGCAGTTCTTC. The encoded protein is CASSPIPGSYEQFF.

The chain carries TRBV4-3 and TRBJ2-1; 8 bases match TRBD2. The CDR3 contains 17 residues. V shed 0 bases and J 0 bases; nucleotides not matched to a gene: 4. The germline CDR1 and CDR2 sequences are LGHNA and YSLEER. The DNA for the CDR3 is TGCGCCAGCAGCCAAGAAGGAAGCGGGAGCTCCTACAATGAGCAGTTCTTC. As protein: CASSQEGSGSSYNEQFF.

This clonotype has a count of ten or more. The chain links TRBV5-1 to TRBJ2-7; 9 nucleotides line up with TRBD1. There are 17 residues in the CDR3. CDR1 and CDR2 from the germline V gene are SGHRS and YFSETQ. J gave up 3 bases and V 2 bases, and 12 bases lay outside the gene matches. CDR3 in amino acids: CASSLQATGTGIYEQYF. The CDR3 nucleotides are TGCGCCAGCAGCTTACAAGCGACCGGGACAGGGATCTACGAGCAGTACTTC.

Points on this clonotype: A single base separates this from a much larger clone, so it may be a read error. V usage is TRBV12-3 or TRBV12-4 and J usage is TRBJ1-2; D may be TRBD1 (5 bases). The CDR3 extends over 14 amino acids. The CDR3 DNA follows: TGTGCCTGCAGTTTATCGGGGGATCTCAGTGGCTACACCTTC. Amino acid sequence: CACSLSGDLSGYTF.

As for this clonotype: A much larger clone lies one base from this, so it may be a read error. This rearrangement joins TRBV29-1 to TRBJ1-5; no clear D gene. Germline V CDR1 and CDR2: SQVTM, ANQGSEA. The CDR3 totals 13 residues. V was trimmed by 1 base and J by 5 bases, leaving 9 bases between them. Here the CDR3 reads CSVEGSGDQPQHF. The CDR3 DNA is TGCAGCGTTGAAGGGAGTGGGGATCAGCCCCAGCATTTT.

Turning to this clonotype: A single base separates this from a much larger clone, so it may be a read error. The chain carries TRBV6-5 and TRBJ2-3; D gene ambiguous. From germline, CDR1 is MNHEY and CDR2 SVGAGI. Trimming took off 4 bases at V and 7 bases at J, with 18 bases between the two ends. The CDR3 is 15 residues long. Here the CDR3 DNA reads TGTGCCAGCAGTTCGGTATGGACCTCTTTGAATACGCAGTATTTT. Protein sequence: CASSSVWTSLNTQYF.

This chain links TRBV20-1 with TRBJ2-7; TRBD1 agrees at 7 bases. J was trimmed by 3 bases and V by 6 bases; bases with no gene match: 5. The CDR3 spans 12 residues. The germline gives CDR1 DFQATT, CDR2 SNEGSKA (reference sequence). For the CDR3, the DNA is TGCAGTGCCGGGACAGCGGACTACGAGCAGTACTTC. The encoded protein is CSAGTADYEQYF.

Of note for this clonotype: One end of the junction is discordant with germline, which a read error may explain. The gene calls are TRBV29-1 and TRBJ2-2, with D possibly matching TRBD1 (6 bases). CDR3 length: 12 residues. The germline CDR1 and CDR2 sequences are SQVTM and ANQGSEA. The chain's CDR3 is CSASDRTGERFF. DNA for the CDR3: TGCAGCGCCTCGGACAGAACCGGGGAGCGGTTTTTT.

This sequence joins TRBV12-3 or TRBV12-4 and TRBJ1-1; D gene uncertain. The CDR3 extends over 14 amino acids. V was cut by 1 base and J by 1 base, with 7 bases left in between. The CDR3 loop is CASSLGTGNTEAFF. The CDR3, as DNA: TGTGCCAGCAGTTTAGGGACGGGGAACACTGAAGCTTTCTTT.

Remarks on this clonotype: At one of its ends the junction is not consistent with the germline gene, which may arise from a read error. The V and J genes are TRBV12-3 or TRBV12-4 and TRBJ2-4; D may be TRBD2 (5 bases). The CDR3 length is 15 residues. The CDR3 DNA is TGTGCCAGCAGTTTAGCAGTTCTAGCCAGAAACATTCAGTACTTC. Its protein is CASSLAVLARNIQYF.

This clonotype was picked up many times. The V call is TRBV20-1, the J call TRBJ2-1; perhaps TRBD2 as D (6 bases). The CDR3 runs to 15 residues. V was pared by 1 base and J by 0 bases, with 10 bases between. The germline gives CDR1 DFQATT, CDR2 SNEGSKA (reference sequence). CDR3 coding DNA: TGCAGTGCTAGAGTGGGCGGGACCTCCTACAATGAGCAGTTCTTC. Its protein product is CSARVGGTSYNEQFF.

The CDR3, as DNA: TGTGCCAGCAGCTTTATGGCACCGGATTACAATGAGCAGTTCTTC. The encoded protein is CASSFMAPDYNEQFF. The chain joins TRBV7-8 to TRBJ2-1; D not certain. Germline CDR1 reads SGHVS; CDR2 reads FQNEAQ. Trimming took 3 bases from V and 4 from J, leaving 13 bases between them. This CDR3 region has 15 residues.

This chain joins TRBV6-5 and TRBJ1-2, with D maybe TRBD1 (5 bases). V lost 8 bases and J 4 bases, leaving 20 bases between the germline ends. Germline V gene data show CDR1 as MNHEY and CDR2 as SVGAGI. This CDR3 has 15 amino acids. The DNA for the CDR3 is TGTGCCAGCCGACCGGGAAGGGGCGCGAGCTATGGCTACACCTTC. The encoded protein is CASRPGRGASYGYTF.

This clonotype appeared many times. The CDR3 DNA follows: TGCGCCAGCAGCTTGTCGGGGATAACTAGCTATGGCTACACCTTC. Its translation: CASSLSGITSYGYTF. The chain has TRBV5-1 and TRBJ1-2; D call uncertain. This CDR3 has 15 amino acids. V was cut by 1 base and J by 4 bases, with 14 bases left in between. CDR1 SGHRS and CDR2 YFSETQ come from the germline V gene.

This clonotype was observed many times. The chain is built from TRBV6-6 and TRBJ2-1; 11 bases fit TRBD1. Germline V gene lookup returns CDR1 MNHNY and CDR2 SVGAGI (reference sequence). This CDR3 contains 15 residues. The V segment lost 8 bases and the J segment 7 bases; nucleotides outside the gene matches: 10. The CDR3 region is CASAPLGQGANEQFF. Here the CDR3 DNA reads TGTGCCAGCGCCCCCCTAGGACAGGGGGCGAATGAGCAGTTCTTC.

Details on this clonotype: A much larger clonotype is one base distant, so this may be a read error. V usage is TRBV20-1 and J usage is TRBJ2-3; TRBD2 is a possible D gene (5 bases). CDR1 and CDR2 (germline): DFQATT, SNEGSKA (reference sequence). The CDR3 contains 14 residues. CDR3 residues: CSVPSVSSTDTRYF. The CDR3, as DNA: TGCAGTGTTCCGAGCGTCTCTAGCACAGATACGCGGTATTTT.

The sample holds a few counts of this clonotype. This chain uses TRBV5-6 with TRBJ2-7, with D perhaps matching TRBD1 or TRBD2 (5 bases each). CDR1 SGHDT and CDR2 YYEEEE come from the germline V gene. Trimming took 6 bases from V and 0 from J, leaving 13 bases between them. CDR3 length equals 14 residues. CDR3 sequence (DNA): TGTGCCAGCACCGCGGGCAGGGTCTCCTACGAGCAGTACTTC. This encodes CASTAGRVSYEQYF.

This clonotype was counted a single time. A much bigger clone sits one base away, suggesting this may be a read error. This chain joins TRBV7-8 and TRBJ2-6; a weak D match, TRBD1 (5 bases). Germline CDR1 and CDR2: SGHVS and FQNEAQ. The CDR3 covers 15 residues. The CDR3 DNA is TGTGCCAGCAGCGAGCAGGGCGATGGGGCCAACGTCCTGGCTTTC. The encoded protein is CASSEQGDGANVLAF.

This clonotype was counted at least ten times. The chain uses TRBV5-1 and TRBJ2-1, with TRBD2 matching 11 bases. Looked up from germline, CDR1 is SGHRS and CDR2 is YFSETQ. The CDR3 length is 16 residues. The junction had 10 bases not matched to a gene; V was cut back by 4 bases and J by 7 bases. The CDR3 DNA sequence: TGCGCCAGCAGCCTTAGCGGGAGGGCCACGGGGAATGAGCAGTTCTTC. It codes for CASSLSGRATGNEQFF.

The chain combines TRBV7-9 with TRBJ2-7; D may be TRBD1 (6 bases). CDR1 is SEHNR and CDR2 is FQNEAQ in the germline V gene (reference sequence). The CDR3 is 16 amino acids. V was cut by 1 base and J by 5 bases, with 18 bases left in between. The CDR3 nucleotides read TGTGCCAGCAGCTTAGTAACGGGACATAGGGCGGACGAGCAGTACTTC. Amino acids: CASSLVTGHRADEQYF.

This clonotype was seen ten or more times. The chain links TRBV13 to TRBJ2-1; unclear D gene. Per the germline V gene, CDR1 is PRHDT and CDR2 is FYEKMQ (reference sequence). This CDR3 has 13 amino acids. Trimming took off 0 bases at V and 5 bases at J, with 5 bases between the two ends. CDR3 loop: CASSLGRNNEQFF. The CDR3, as DNA: TGTGCCAGCAGCTTAGGACGGAACAATGAGCAGTTCTTC.

This clonotype has more than one count but fewer than ten. The J gene is TRBJ1-4, the V gene TRBV12-3 or TRBV12-4; no clear D. V dropped 5 bases and J dropped 6 bases, with 16 bases sitting between them. The CDR3 runs 15 residues. The DNA of the CDR3 is TGTGCCAGCAGTCCAAGTGGGCGTTGGGATGAAAAACTGTTTTTT. Residues: CASSPSGRWDEKLFF.